This TCR beta chain was recovered during a study of T-cell reconstitution after alpha-beta-depleted transplantation in children (dated by TCRdb to the mid-2010s). Concerning the study at large: T-cell immune reconstitution after TCRalphabeta/CD19-depleted allogeneic hematopoietic cell transplantation in children was quantitatively tracked in the study by means of TCR repertoire profiling.

From the cysteine up to the phenylalanine, the CDR3 has a length of 14 residues. Just the 42-base CDR3 DNA is kept, in frame starting at base 1. V trim: 6 bases; J trim: 2 bases; unmatched bases: 6. As encoded in the germline V gene (reference sequence), CDR1 is DFQATT while CDR2 is SNEGSKA. This specimen's treatment or condition label, per the study, means: allogeneic hematopoietic cell transplantation with graft depleted of TCRalphabeta T cells and CD19 B cells. The children who served as transplant recipients had been given grafts of TCRalphabeta/CD19-depleted allogeneic hematopoietic cells. The method was PCR. Sequencer: Illumina HiSeq 2500. TCR libraries were prepared with molecular barcoding, using unique molecular identifiers to normalize TCRbeta repertoire quantification. TCRdb ran its own pipeline on the public reads, namely fastp trimming at Q25 and MiXCR clone calling, and kept in-frame beta chains. Each entry merges the rows of one CDR3 protein and shows their most common DNA and genes. The sample contains 450,000 to 700,000 distinct CDR3 sequences, 25% to 30% of them found a single time. The ten largest clones capture about a third of the sample.

In the case of this clonotype: It lacks a known antigen. It has no much larger one-base neighbor in the sample; base qualities were not kept.

Study-wide findings and limitations: In some patients, high TCRbeta diversity at day 60 was attributed to recipient T cells and intrathymic progenitors that had survived conditioning. Over the following months the frequencies of hyperexpanded clones went down, and after one year T-cell counts and TCRbeta diversity were mostly credited to newly produced T cells. About two months after transplant, the apparently early recovery of alphabetaT-cell counts reportedly depended on just several hundred clones that had expanded rapidly and came from non-depleted graft cells.

The source of this sequence is a boy under three years old with Wiskott-Aldrich syndrome, due to receive a stem cell transplant. The sequence joins TRBV20-1 to TRBJ2-7; TRBD2 matches 11 bases in the middle. Sequences were derived from PBMCs, sampled before TCRalphabeta/CD19-depleted stem cell transplant. The CDR3 region has the sequence CSARTSGGPYEQYF. In nucleotide form, the sequence is TGCAGTGCCCGCACTAGCGGGGGTCCCTACGAGCAGTACTTC.